This TCR beta chain was profiled in a study of identical twins. TCRdb itself ran the 5' RACE reads through MiXCR, one entry per CDR3 protein. The sample lists roughly 470,000 distinct CDR3 sequences, approximately 15% occurring once. J lost 5 bases, V lost 8 bases, and 10 bases had no gene match. This CDR3 comprises 14 residues. From germline, CDR1 is SNHLY and CDR2 FYNNEI. This clonotype was picked up a small number of times. The sample was also linked to a second study, of yellow fever vaccine responses in identical twins.

The specimen sequenced was CD4+ T cells sorted from blood. The origin of this receptor is a woman aged 18-29 years in good health. This sequence joins TRBV2 and TRBJ2-5, with 8 bases fitting TRBD1. CDR3 region: CASRRGLGDETQYF. Written as DNA, the CDR3 is TGTGCCAGCCGCAGGGGGCTAGGCGATGAGACCCAGTACTTC.